This T cell receptor (beta chain) emerged from a study of T cells after yellow fever vaccination. This clonotype was picked up a small number of times. Germline V gene lookup returns CDR1 SGHTA and CDR2 FQGNSA. The CDR3 runs 17 residues. V dropped 5 bases and J dropped 0 bases, with 19 bases sitting between them. It was through 5'RACE template switching that TCR cDNA was made, with a universal primer site and UMIs added. TCRdb re-called the 5' RACE reads with MiXCR, one entry per CDR3 protein. The sample consists of approximately 350,000 distinct CDR3 sequences, around a tenth of them appearing once. This chain uses TRBV7-2 with TRBJ1-1; no reliable D call. The TCR originated in a man aged 18 to 30 who received the YFV17D yellow fever vaccine. Here the sequenced sample was PBMCs, taken on the day of the first yellow fever vaccination. CDR3 sequence (DNA): TGTGCCAGCAGCCCAAGAAGCCTCAACCTATTGAACACTGAAGCTTTCTTT. Protein sequence: CASSPRSLNLLNTEAFF.